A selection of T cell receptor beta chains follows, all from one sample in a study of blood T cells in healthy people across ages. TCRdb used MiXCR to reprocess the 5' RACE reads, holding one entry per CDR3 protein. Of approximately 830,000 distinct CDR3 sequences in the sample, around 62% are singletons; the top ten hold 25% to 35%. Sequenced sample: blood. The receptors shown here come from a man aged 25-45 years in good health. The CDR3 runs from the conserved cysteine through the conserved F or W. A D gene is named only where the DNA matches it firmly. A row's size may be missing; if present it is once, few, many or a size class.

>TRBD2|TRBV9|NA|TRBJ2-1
CASSGSGGAYNEQFF
TGTGCCAGCAGCGGGAGCGGGGGGGCCTACAATGAGCAGTTCTTC
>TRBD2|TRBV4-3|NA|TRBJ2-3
CASSQSSGTRDTQYF
TGCGCCAGCAGCCAATCTAGCGGTACGAGAGATACGCAGTATTTT
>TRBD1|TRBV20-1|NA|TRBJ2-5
CSASRPGGQETQYF
TGCAGTGCTAGTAGGCCAGGGGGTCAGGAGACCCAGTACTTC
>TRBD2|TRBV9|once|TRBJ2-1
CASSIRTSGGYIEQFF
TGTGCCAGCAGCATTAGGACTAGCGGGGGCTATATTGAGCAGTTCTTC
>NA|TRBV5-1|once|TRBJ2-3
CASSLEGTRATNTQYF
TGCGCCAGCAGCTTGGAGGGCACAAGGGCCACAAATACGCAGTATTTT
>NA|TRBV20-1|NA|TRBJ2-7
CSALTTTSYEQYF
TGCAGTGCTCTTACGACTACCTCCTACGAGCAGTACTTC
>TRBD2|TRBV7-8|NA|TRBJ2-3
CASSSGLADVTDTQYF
TGTGCCAGCAGCTCGGGACTAGCGGACGTCACAGATACGCAGTATTTT
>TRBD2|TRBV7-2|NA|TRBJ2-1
CASSPIGLAGNEQFF
TGTGCCAGCAGCCCTATTGGACTAGCGGGTAATGAGCAGTTCTTC
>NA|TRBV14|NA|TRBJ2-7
CASSHYSYEQYF
TGTGCCAGCAGCCATTACTCCTACGAGCAGTACTTC
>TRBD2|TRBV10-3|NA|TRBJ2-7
CATSFTGQGGYEQYF
TGTGCCACCAGTTTTACGGGGCAGGGAGGGTACGAGCAGTACTTC
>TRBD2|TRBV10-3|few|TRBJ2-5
CAISEAGRVGETQYF
TGTGCCATCAGTGAGGCTGGGAGGGTCGGAGAGACCCAGTACTTC
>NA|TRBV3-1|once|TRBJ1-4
CASSHQGMGEKLFF
TGTGCCAGCAGCCATCAGGGGATGGGTGAAAAACTGTTTTTT
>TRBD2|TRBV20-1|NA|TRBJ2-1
CSAHGLAEGNEQFF
TGCAGTGCTCACGGACTAGCGGAGGGGAATGAGCAGTTCTTC
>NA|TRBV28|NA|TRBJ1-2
CASSLGGPGNYGYTF
TGTGCCAGCAGTTTGGGCGGGCCCGGTAACTATGGCTACACCTTC
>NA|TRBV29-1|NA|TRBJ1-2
CSVRADKSNYGYTF
TGCAGCGTTCGGGCAGATAAATCTAACTATGGCTACACCTTC
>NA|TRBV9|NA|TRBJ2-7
CASSVRQTPPYEQYF
TGTGCCAGCAGCGTAAGACAGACACCACCTTACGAGCAGTACTTC
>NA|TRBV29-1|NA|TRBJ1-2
CSAERDYGYTF
TGCAGCGCTGAGAGGGACTATGGCTACACCTTC
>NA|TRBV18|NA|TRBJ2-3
CASSPDSHAADTQYF
TGTGCCAGCTCACCGGACTCCCATGCGGCAGATACGCAGTATTTT
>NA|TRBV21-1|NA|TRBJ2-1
CASTIWSYRTGWSEDGEQFF
TGTGCCAGCACTATATGGTCGTACAGAACAGGGTGGTCAGAAGACGGTGAGCAGTTCTTC
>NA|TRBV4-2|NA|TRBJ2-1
CASSHRDGGAYEQFF
TGTGCCAGCAGCCACCGGGATGGGGGGGCATATGAGCAGTTCTTC
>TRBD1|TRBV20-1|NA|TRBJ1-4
CAGQLATNEKLFF
TGCGCGGGACAGCTAGCAACTAATGAAAAACTGTTTTTT
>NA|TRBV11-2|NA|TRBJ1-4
CASSLGQEKLFF
TGTGCCAGCAGCTTGGGACAAGAAAAACTGTTTTTT
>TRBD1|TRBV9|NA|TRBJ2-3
CAGSPGQGASDTQYF
TGTGCCGGCAGCCCCGGACAGGGGGCATCAGATACGCAGTATTTT
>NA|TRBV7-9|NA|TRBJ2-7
CASSFESGTYEQYF
TGTGCCAGCAGCTTTGAGTCGGGAACCTACGAGCAGTACTTC
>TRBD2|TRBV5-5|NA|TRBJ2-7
CATHKAGETYEQYF
TGTGCCACCCATAAGGCGGGGGAGACCTACGAGCAGTACTTC
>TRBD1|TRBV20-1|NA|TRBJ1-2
CSASGGTGHNYGYTF
TGCAGTGCTAGCGGGGGGACAGGGCACAACTATGGCTACACCTTC
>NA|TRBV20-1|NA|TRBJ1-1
CSADGVRGAHTEAFF
TGCAGTGCTGACGGGGTTCGGGGGGCGCACACTGAAGCTTTCTTT
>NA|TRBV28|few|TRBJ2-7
CASSQPGLNYEQYF
TGTGCCAGCAGTCAGCCGGGACTGAACTACGAGCAGTACTTC
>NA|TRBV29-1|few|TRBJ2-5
CSVDSTGSETQYF
TGCAGCGTTGACTCCACAGGGTCAGAGACCCAGTACTTC
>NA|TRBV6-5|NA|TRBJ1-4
CASLWYPNEKLFF
TGTGCCAGCCTCTGGTATCCCAATGAAAAACTGTTTTTT
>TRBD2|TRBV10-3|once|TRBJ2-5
CASSNLLAGGPQETQYF
TGTGCCAGCAGCAACTTATTAGCGGGGGGCCCACAAGAGACCCAGTACTTC
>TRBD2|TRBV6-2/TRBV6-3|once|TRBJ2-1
CASSYVWGRDNEQFF
TGTGCCAGCAGTTACGTCTGGGGGAGGGACAATGAGCAGTTCTTC
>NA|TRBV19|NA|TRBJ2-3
CASSLPLADTQYF
TGTGCCAGTAGTCTCCCGCTAGCAGATACGCAGTATTTT
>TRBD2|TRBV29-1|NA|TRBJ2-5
CSVGAGGRLETQYF
TGCAGCGTTGGGGCGGGGGGACGGTTAGAGACCCAGTACTTC
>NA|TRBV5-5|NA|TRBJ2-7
CASSWGEAYEQYF
TGTGCCAGCAGCTGGGGTGAAGCCTACGAGCAGTACTTC
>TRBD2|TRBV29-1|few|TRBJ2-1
CSATSGGHNEQFF
TGCAGCGCCACTAGCGGGGGACACAATGAGCAGTTCTTC
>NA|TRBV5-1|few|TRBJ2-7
CASSLDSGNSYEQYF
TGCGCCAGCAGCTTGGATTCGGGGAACTCCTACGAGCAGTACTTC
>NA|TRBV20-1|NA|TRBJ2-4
CSASLLGQGNIQYF
TGCAGTGCTAGCCTTTTGGGGCAGGGAAACATTCAGTACTTC
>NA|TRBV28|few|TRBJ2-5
CASSSHHRGAWETQYF
TGTGCCAGCAGTTCCCACCACCGGGGGGCATGGGAGACCCAGTACTTC
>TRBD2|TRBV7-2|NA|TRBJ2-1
CASSFTSGGAVRNEQFF
TGTGCCAGCAGCTTTACTAGCGGGGGGGCCGTACGTAATGAGCAGTTCTTC
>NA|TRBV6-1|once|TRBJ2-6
CATQIGGTGANVLTF
TGTGCCACACAAATCGGGGGCACTGGGGCCAACGTCCTGACTTTC